This entry is about one T cell receptor beta chain. Used for diagnoses were clinical symptoms, serum thyroxine and TRAb, thyroid ultrasound and orbital computed tomography. The CDR3 has 13 residues. V trimming: 4 bases; J trimming: 9 bases; junction bases outside the gene matches: 7. From RNA transcripts, TCR beta CDR3 regions were amplified. An initial round of RT-PCR targeting the TCR CDR3 relied on the HTBI primer set. MiXCR was run by TCRdb on the multiplex PCR reads, yielding one entry per CDR3 protein. The sample includes 560,000 or so distinct CDR3 sequences, 15% to 20% of them seen just once. The sample originates from a study of T cells in Graves' hyperthyroidism and ophthalmopathy.

What was sequenced was blood. J is TRBJ2-7 and V is TRBV12-3 or TRBV12-4, with 9 bases fitting TRBD1. The receptor was isolated from a man aged 35-49 years with Graves' ophthalmopathy. The CDR3 sequence: CASSYGTGSSQYF. In DNA form, the CDR3 reads TGTGCCAGCAGTTATGGGACAGGGTCGTCGCAGTACTTC.